The T cell receptor (beta chain) under discussion was sequenced for a study of cytomegalovirus exposure and HLA in healthy donors. Study summary: Approximately 180 million T cells yielded more than 90 million unique TCR beta sequences, as an earlier analysis found.

The PCR made use of 60 Vbeta and 13 Jbeta primers. The method was immunoSEQ multiplex PCR; TCRdb's version includes in-frame clones alone and lacks a portion of them. The sample holds 90,000 to 150,000 clones; roughly 80% are singletons and the top ten take around 4.9%. V lost 3 bases, J lost 9 bases, and 8 bases stayed unmatched. CDR1 and CDR2 (germline): KGHSH, LQKENI. This CDR3 region has 14 residues. The count of this clone is one. This TCR was sampled from a middle-aged man in good health and CMV-seropositive. Material for sequencing was PBMCs. The rearrangement uses TRBV18 and TRBJ2-3; TRBD2 matches 8 bases. The CDR3 loop is CASSPSPKRGTQYF. In DNA, the CDR3 is TGTGCCAGCTCACCCTCTCCAAAGCGGGGGACGCAGTATTTT.